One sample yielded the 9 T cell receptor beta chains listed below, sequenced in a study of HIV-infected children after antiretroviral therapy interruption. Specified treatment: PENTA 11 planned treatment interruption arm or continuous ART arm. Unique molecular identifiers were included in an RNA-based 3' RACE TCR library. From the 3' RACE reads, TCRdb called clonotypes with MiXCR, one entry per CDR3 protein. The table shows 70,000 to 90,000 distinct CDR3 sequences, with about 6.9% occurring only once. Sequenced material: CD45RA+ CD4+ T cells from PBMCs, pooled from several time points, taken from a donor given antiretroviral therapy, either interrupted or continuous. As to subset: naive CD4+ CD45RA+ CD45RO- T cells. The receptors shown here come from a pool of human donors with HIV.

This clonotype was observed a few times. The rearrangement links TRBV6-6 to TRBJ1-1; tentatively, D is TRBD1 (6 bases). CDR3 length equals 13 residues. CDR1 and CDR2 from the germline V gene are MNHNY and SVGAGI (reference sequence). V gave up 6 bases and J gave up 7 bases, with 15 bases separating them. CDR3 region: CASSITGNLEAFF. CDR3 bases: TGTGCCAGCAGCATAACAGGGAACCTTGAAGCTTTCTTT.

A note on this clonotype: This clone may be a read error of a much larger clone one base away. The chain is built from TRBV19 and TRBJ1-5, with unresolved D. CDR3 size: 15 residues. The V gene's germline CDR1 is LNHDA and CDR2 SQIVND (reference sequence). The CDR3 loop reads CPSSISGYSNQPQHF. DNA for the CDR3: TGTCCCAGTAGTATTTCCGGCTATAGCAATCAGCCCCAGCATTTT.

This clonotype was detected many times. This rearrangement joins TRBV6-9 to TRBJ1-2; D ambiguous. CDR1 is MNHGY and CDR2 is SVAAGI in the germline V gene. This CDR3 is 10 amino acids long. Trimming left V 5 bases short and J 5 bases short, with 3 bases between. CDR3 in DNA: TGTGCCAGCAGTCGATATGGCTACACCTTC. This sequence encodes CASSRYGYTF.

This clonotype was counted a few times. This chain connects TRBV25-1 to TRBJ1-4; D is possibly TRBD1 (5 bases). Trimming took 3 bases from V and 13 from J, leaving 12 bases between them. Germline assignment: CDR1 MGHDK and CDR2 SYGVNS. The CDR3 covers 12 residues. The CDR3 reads CASSEGSGSLFF. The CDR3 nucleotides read TGTGCCAGCAGTGAGGGGTCAGGGTCACTGTTTTTT.

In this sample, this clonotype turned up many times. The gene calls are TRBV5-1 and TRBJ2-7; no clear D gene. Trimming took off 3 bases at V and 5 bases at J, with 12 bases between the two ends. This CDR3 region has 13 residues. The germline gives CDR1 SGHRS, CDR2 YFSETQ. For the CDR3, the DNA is TGCGCCAGCAGCTATTCGACAAAAGACGAGCAGTACTTC. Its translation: CASSYSTKDEQYF.

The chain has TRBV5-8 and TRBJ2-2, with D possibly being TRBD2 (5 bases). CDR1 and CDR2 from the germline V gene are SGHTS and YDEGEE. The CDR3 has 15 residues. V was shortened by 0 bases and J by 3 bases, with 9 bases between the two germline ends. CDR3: CASSLDLAHTGELFF. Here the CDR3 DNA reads TGTGCCAGCAGCTTGGATCTAGCCCACACCGGGGAGCTGTTTTTT.

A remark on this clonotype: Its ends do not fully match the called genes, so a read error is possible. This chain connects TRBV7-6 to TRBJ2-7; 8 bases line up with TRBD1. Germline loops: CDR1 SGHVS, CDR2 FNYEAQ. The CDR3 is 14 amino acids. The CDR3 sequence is CASSPRQGINEQYF. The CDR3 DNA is TGCGCCAGCAGCCCCCGACAGGGGATAAACGAGCAGTACTTC.

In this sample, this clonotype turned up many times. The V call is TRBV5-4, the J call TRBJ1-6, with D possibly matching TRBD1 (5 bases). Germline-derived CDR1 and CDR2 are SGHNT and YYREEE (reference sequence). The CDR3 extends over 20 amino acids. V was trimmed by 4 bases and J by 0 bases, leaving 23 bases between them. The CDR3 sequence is CASSLENPGLLSSYNSPLHF. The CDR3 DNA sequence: TGTGCCAGCAGCCTGGAGAATCCGGGACTCCTGAGCTCCTATAATTCACCCCTCCACTTT.

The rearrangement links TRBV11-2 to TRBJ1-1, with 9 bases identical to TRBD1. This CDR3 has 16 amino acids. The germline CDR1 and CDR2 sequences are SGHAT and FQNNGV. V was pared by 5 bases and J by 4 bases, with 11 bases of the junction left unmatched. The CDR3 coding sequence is TGTGCCAGCAGCACCCGGGACAGGGTAATAGGCACTGAAGCTTTCTTT. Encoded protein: CASSTRDRVIGTEAFF.